The sample holds many counts of the clone carrying this T cell receptor (beta chain). Its cognate antigen is unknown. This sample is drawn from a study of T cells after yellow fever vaccination. Study conclusions and caveats: Weaker overall was a secondary response that nonetheless peaked faster, on day 5 versus 15. Abundant clonotypes from the bulk population could get into FACS-sorted repertoires as contaminants.

UMIs and a universal primer site were added when TCR cDNA was made by 5'RACE template switching. TCRdb independently ran MiXCR on the 5' RACE reads; one entry per CDR3 protein. The sample has approximately 30,000 distinct CDR3 sequences, under 4.5% seen once. CDR3 length: 14 amino acids. Germline assignment: CDR1 MDHEN and CDR2 SYDVKM. V lost 5 bases and J lost 7, with 15 bases in between. This chain links TRBV28 with TRBJ1-5, with D hard to call. This specimen consisted of CD8+ T cells sorted from PBMCs, obtained 5 days after the yellow fever booster vaccination. The origin of this receptor is a young man who received the YFV17D yellow fever vaccine. The CDR3 is CASSPRVHRQPQHF. CDR3 DNA sequence: TGTGCCAGCAGTCCCCGGGTCCATCGACAGCCCCAGCATTTT.